What follows describes a single T cell receptor (beta chain). Its antigen is still unknown. A single record per CDR3 protein comes from TCRdb applying MiXCR to the reads. This sample carries about 63,000 distinct CDR3 sequences, roughly a fifth of them seen once, and the ten largest clones take more than 65%. This entry belongs to a study of T cell repertoires in cytomegalovirus infection. The CDR3 length is 15 residues. V dropped 2 bases and J dropped 7; count of bases not matched to a gene: 6. V usage is TRBV23-1 and J usage is TRBJ2-1, with 9 bases aligning to TRBD2. TRBV23-1 is designated an ORF whose function remains uncertain. The sequences come from CD8+ T cells from cultured PBMCs, collected from culture after CMV antigen stimulation. This TCR was recovered from a human donor in good health (CMV status not recorded). Some clones in this sample may be carry-over from other donors' samples. The CDR3 nucleotides read TGCGCCAGCAGTCAACCGGGACTAGCCCGGAATGAGCAGTTCTTC. Protein: CASSQPGLARNEQFF.